This TCR beta chain comes out of a study of T-cell reconstitution after alpha-beta-depleted transplantation in children listed by TCRdb under 2016. Regarding the complete study: T-cell immune reconstitution after TCRalphabeta/CD19-depleted allogeneic hematopoietic cell transplantation in children was quantitatively tracked in the study by means of TCR repertoire profiling.

What the treatment or condition label conveys for this sample: allogeneic hematopoietic cell transplantation with graft depleted of TCRalphabeta T cells and CD19 B cells. Transplant recipients were children who received TCRalphabeta/CD19-depleted allogeneic hematopoietic cell grafts. Study-wide conclusions, independent of this receptor: Over subsequent months, a decline in hyperexpanded clone frequencies was noted, and after one year, T-cell counts and TCRbeta diversity were mostly ascribed to newly produced T cells. About two months after transplant, the apparently early recovery of alphabetaT-cell counts reportedly depended on just several hundred clones that had expanded rapidly and came from non-depleted graft cells. In some patients, the high TCRbeta diversity seen at day 60 was put down to recipient T cells and intrathymic progenitors that had survived conditioning.

In its sample, this clonotype was seen many times. Its antigen target is currently unknown. Base qualities are missing; no much larger clone stands one base away. Libraries were made using PCR. Sequenced on an Illumina HiSeq 2500. TCR library preparation used molecular barcoding, with unique molecular identifiers applied to normalize quantification of the TCRbeta repertoire. In TCRdb, the public reads were trimmed at Q25 with fastp and aligned with MiXCR, with productive beta chains retained. Every entry covers one CDR3 protein and lists the most common genes and DNA from its rows. The sample table holds 70,000 or so distinct CDR3 sequences, of which approximately 10% were seen once. The top ten constitute about 12% of the sample. The CDR3 sequence holds 13 residues, the cysteine and phenylalanine included. The entry retains the CDR3 DNA only, 39 bases that are in frame from base 1. From a lookup of the germline V gene, CDR1 and CDR2 are ENHRY and SYGVKD. V sheds 10 bases and J sheds 10 bases, leaving 17 bases between their ends.

The receptor was derived from a boy between 10 and 17 years old with acute myeloid leukemia, due to receive a stem cell transplant. The source material was PBMCs, sampled before TCRalphabeta/CD19-depleted stem cell transplant. The chain was built from TRBV10-3 and TRBJ1-6, with no confidently assigned D gene. In nucleotides, the sequence is TGTGCCACCACCAGCGGGGAGAGATCACCCCTCCACTTT. This encodes CATTSGERSPLHF.